Sequencing of this T cell receptor (beta chain) was carried out in a study of pediatric ulcerative colitis (dated by TCRdb to between 2018 and 2020). Regarding the complete study: More than five ulcerative colitis patients had pancolitis and two had left-sided colitis, with histology consistent with ulcerative colitis in all. From nine newly diagnosed, treatment-naive pediatric ulcerative colitis patients and a few non-IBD control children, paired blood and rectal samples were collected. By Pediatric Ulcerative Colitis Activity Index, mild disease was classified in a couple of patients, moderate disease in several and acute severe colitis in three.

What the study reported, not specific to this receptor: Only four individuals were included in the healthy control group, which was small. Clonal overlap between a subject's own blood and rectum was significantly greater in ulcerative colitis patients than in controls, which suggests more T cell trafficking to inflamed tissue. Blood-derived T cells may have been included in rectal pinch biopsies, especially in patients with overt colitis. A couple of rectal CDR3 clonotypes were present in all ulcerative colitis patients and in none of the controls. Because the repertoires came from total lymphocyte DNA, rare subsets such as regulatory T cells may have patterns that are not reflected. Features of the rectal repertoire distinguished controls, mild-moderate colitis patients and acute severe colitis patients, and in acute severe colitis rectal diversity was lower because of clonal expansions. A couple of patients' blood samples yielded substantially fewer templates for technical reasons and were excluded from blood-rectal overlap analysis.

From the germline V gene (reference sequence), CDR1 is SEHNR and CDR2 is FQNEAQ. From cysteine to phenylalanine, the CDR3 is 14 amino acids long. Only the CDR3 DNA is retained, 42 bases long and in frame from the first base. Between the V and J ends, shortened by 3 bases and 1 base respectively, the junction contains 8 bases. As for this clone: The specificity of this receptor is unknown. Within one base of it there is no much larger clone, and no base qualities were kept.

One to two pinch biopsies were taken from the rectum for research during colonoscopy. Ulcerative colitis patients had received no immunosuppressive medication before the diagnostic colonoscopy. Before DNA was isolated, the rectal biopsies underwent proteinase K digestion. The Wizard kit (Promega) was used to extract genomic DNA from both blood and intestinal samples. Using the immunoSEQ TRB Survey service, rearranged CDR3 beta regions were amplified from genomic DNA with multiplex V and J primers. To keep depth equal across samples, survey-level sequencing depth of up to 500,000 reads per sample was applied. Libraries were purified, pooled and sequenced on Illumina technology. The study's own analysis went as follows. Productive clonality, sample overlap, pairwise scatters, CDR3 beta length, V/D/J gene usage and productiveness were assessed with immunoSEQ online tools. Calculated diversity was the number of unique rearrangements divided by total templates times 100; Shannon and Simpson indices were also computed. For principal component analysis, Z-score normalized data were analyzed with the R prcomp function and the ggbiplot package. Blood-rectal clonal overlap within each subject was quantified with Morisita's index. TCRdb took this table from immuneACCESS and kept in-frame rearrangements with V and J called. Such tables lack part of the clones; where checked against another copy, unresolved V genes explain under half of the gap, and the rest is unexplained. The D gene and trimming were derived from the DNA, and the V and J assignments and clone size from that table. Within this sample are tens of thousands of clones, with about four fifths of them counted one time only. Clones ranked in the top ten supply about 4% of the sample.

The source material was gut tissue. The chain couples TRBV7-9 to TRBJ2-3; no confident D gene assignment can be made. The TCR was taken from a girl aged 10-17 years with moderate ulcerative colitis. In nucleotides, the sequence is TGTGCCAGCAGCTTGCGCGCAGGCACAGATACGCAGTATTTT. It encodes CASSLRAGTDTQYF.